Listed here is a single T cell receptor (beta chain). The record originates from a study of shared clonotypes between healthy human individuals. Germline CDR1 is SQVTM and CDR2 is ANQGSEA. The V segment lost 5 bases and the J segment 2 bases; nucleotides outside the gene matches: 17. The CDR3 has 17 amino acids. Profiled with immunoSEQ multiplex PCR; TCRdb holds only in-frame clones, not every one. The table includes about 2.4 million clones, approximately 94% detected once. This receptor was obtained from a man aged 18 to 30 in good health. J is TRBJ1-2 and V is TRBV29-1; TRBD1 aligns across 7 bases. Sequenced sample: naive CD4+ T cells sorted from blood. The subset denotes: CD45RA+ positively selected. The CDR3 DNA reads as TGCAGCGTTCTAACTCGCGGGACAGTGAGGGCCAACTATGGCTACACCTTC. This sequence encodes CSVLTRGTVRANYGYTF.